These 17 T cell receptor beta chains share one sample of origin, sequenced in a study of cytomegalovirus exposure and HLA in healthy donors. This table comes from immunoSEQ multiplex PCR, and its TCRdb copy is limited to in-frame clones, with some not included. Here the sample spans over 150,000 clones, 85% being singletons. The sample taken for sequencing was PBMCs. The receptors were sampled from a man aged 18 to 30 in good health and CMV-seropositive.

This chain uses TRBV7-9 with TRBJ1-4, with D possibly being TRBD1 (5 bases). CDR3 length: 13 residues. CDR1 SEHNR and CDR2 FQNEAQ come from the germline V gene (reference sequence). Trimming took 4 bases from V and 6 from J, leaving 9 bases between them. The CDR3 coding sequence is TGTGCCAGCAGCTCCCCGACAGATGAAAAACTGTTTTTT. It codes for CASSSPTDEKLFF.

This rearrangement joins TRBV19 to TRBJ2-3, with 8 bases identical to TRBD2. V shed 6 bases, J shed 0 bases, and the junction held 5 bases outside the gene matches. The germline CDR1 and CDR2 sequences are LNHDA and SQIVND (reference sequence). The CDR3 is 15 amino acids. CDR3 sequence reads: CASSELAASTDTQYF. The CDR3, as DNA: TGTGCCAGTAGCGAACTAGCGGCTAGCACAGATACGCAGTATTTT.

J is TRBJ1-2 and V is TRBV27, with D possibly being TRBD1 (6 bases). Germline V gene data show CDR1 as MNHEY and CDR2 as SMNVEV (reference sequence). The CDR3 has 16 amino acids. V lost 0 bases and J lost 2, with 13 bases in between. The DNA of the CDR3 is TGTGCCAGCAGTTTATCCGGACAGCCACAAAACTATGGCTACACCTTC. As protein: CASSLSGQPQNYGYTF.

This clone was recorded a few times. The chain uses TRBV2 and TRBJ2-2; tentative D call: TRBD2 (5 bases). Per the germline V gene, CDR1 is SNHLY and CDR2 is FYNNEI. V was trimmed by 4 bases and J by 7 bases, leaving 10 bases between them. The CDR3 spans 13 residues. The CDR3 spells CASSAVEGGELFF. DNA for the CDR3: TGTGCCAGCAGTGCGGTTGAGGGCGGGGAGCTGTTTTTT.

The CDR3 loop reads CASSLSPRSYEQYF. The CDR3 bases are TGTGCCAGCAGTTTATCCCCCCGCTCCTACGAGCAGTACTTC. V and J are TRBV28 and TRBJ2-7; D gene uncertain. With 1 base removed from V and 0 bases from J, the gap between germline ends came to 7 bases. CDR3 length equals 14 residues. The germline CDR1 and CDR2 sequences are MDHEN and SYDVKM.

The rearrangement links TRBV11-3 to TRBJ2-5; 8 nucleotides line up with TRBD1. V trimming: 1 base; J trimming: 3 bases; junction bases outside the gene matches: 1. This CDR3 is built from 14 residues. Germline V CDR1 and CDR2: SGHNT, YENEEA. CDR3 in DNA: TGTGCCAGCAGCTTAGGGACAGGGAAAGAGACCCAGTACTTC. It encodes CASSLGTGKETQYF.

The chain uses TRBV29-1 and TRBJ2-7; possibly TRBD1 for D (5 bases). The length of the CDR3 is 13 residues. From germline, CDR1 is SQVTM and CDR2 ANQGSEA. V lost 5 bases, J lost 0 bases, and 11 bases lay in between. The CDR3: CSVSRDYSYEQYF. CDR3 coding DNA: TGCAGCGTTTCCAGGGATTACTCCTACGAGCAGTACTTC.

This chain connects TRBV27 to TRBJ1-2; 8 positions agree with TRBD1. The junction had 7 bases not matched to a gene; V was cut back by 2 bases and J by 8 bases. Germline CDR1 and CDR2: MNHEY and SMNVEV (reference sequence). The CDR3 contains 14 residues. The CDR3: CASSLQGAFGGYTF. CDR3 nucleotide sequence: TGTGCCAGCAGTTTACAGGGGGCGTTTGGCGGCTACACCTTC.

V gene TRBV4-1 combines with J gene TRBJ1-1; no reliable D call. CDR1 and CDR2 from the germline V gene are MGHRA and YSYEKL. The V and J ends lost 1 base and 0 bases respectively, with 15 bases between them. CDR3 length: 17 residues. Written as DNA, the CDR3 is TGCGCCAGCAGCCAAGGCGGAGATGGGAGCATGAACACTGAAGCTTTCTTT. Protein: CASSQGGDGSMNTEAFF.

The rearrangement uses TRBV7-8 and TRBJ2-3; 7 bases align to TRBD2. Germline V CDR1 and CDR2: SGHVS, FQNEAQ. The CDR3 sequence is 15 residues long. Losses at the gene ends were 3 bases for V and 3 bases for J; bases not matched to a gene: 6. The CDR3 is CASSFRLALTDTQYF. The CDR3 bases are TGTGCCAGCAGCTTTAGACTAGCCCTAACAGATACGCAGTATTTT.

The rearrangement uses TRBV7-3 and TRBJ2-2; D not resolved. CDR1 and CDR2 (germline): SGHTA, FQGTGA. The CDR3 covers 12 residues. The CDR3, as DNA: TGTTACTCCCAGGCCCCCACCGGGGAGCTGTTTTTT. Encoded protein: CYSQAPTGELFF.

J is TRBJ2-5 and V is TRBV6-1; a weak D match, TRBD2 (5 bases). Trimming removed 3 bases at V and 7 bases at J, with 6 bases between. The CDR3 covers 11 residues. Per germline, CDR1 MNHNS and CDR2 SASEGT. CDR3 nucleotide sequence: TGTGCCAGCAGTGACGGGGTGACCCAGTACTTC. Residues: CASSDGVTQYF.

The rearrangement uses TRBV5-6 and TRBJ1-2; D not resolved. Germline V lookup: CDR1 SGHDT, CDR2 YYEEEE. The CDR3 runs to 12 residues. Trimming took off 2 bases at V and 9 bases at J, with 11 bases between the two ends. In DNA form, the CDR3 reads TGTGCCAGCAGCTTATTCACATATAGCTACACCTTC. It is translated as CASSLFTYSYTF.

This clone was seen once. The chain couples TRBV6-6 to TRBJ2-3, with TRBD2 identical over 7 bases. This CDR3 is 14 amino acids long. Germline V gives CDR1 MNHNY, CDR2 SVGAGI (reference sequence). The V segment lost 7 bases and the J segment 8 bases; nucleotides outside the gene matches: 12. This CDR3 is CASITGGTGGTQYF. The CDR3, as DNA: TGTGCCAGCATCACCGGGGGGACGGGAGGTACGCAGTATTTT.

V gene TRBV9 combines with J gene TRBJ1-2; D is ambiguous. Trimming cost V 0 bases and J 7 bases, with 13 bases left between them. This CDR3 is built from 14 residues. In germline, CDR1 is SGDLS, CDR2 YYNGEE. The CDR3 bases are TGTGCCAGCAGCGTAGATAGAGGGTATGGTGGCTACACCTTC. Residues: CASSVDRGYGGYTF.

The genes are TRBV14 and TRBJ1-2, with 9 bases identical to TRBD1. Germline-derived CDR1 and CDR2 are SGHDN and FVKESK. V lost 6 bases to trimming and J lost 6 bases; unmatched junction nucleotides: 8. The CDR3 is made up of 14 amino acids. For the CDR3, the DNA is TGTGCCAGCAGGCAGGGGACAGGGTTCAATGGCTACACCTTC. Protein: CASRQGTGFNGYTF.

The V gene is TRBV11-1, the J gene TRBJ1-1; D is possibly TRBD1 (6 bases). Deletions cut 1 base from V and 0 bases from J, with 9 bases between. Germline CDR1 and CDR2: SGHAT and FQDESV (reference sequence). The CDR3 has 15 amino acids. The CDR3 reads CASSLDRVMNTEAFF. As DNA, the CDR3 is TGTGCCAGCAGCTTAGACAGGGTAATGAACACTGAAGCTTTCTTT.